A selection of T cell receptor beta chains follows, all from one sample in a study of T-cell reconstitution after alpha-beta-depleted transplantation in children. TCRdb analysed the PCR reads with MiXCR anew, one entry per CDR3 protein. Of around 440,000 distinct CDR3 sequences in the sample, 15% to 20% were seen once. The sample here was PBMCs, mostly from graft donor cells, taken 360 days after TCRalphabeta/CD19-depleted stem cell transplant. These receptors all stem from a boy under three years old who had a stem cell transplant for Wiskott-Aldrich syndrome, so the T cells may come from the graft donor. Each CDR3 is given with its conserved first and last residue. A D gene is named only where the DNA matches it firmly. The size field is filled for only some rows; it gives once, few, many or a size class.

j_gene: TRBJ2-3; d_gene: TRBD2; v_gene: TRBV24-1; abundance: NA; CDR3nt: TGTGCCACCAGTGATTTCCCGTCCGGACTAGCGGGAGAAGATACGCAGTATTTT; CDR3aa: CATSDFPSGLAGEDTQYF
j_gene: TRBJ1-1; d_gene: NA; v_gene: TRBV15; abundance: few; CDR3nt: TGTGCCACCAGCAGAGATTGGGTGGACCAGAACACTGAAGCTTTCTTT; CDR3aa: CATSRDWVDQNTEAFF
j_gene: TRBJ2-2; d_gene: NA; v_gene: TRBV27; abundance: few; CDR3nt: TGTGCCAGCAGTTTTGCCGGAGGGGGCCGCCGGGAGCTGTTTTTT; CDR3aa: CASSFAGGGRRELFF
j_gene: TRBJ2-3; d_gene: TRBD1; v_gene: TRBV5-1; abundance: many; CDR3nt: TGCGCCAGCAGCCGCGCCGGGACAGGGGTCGCGAGCACAGATACGCAGTATTTT; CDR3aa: CASSRAGTGVASTDTQYF
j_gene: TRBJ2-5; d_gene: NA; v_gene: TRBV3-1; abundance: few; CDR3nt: TGTGCCAGCAGCCACCGGAACCGTAGGTGGGGAGAGACCCAGTACTTC; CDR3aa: CASSHRNRRWGETQYF
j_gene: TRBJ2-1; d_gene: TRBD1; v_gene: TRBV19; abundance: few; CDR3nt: TGTGCCAGTAGGGGACAGAATCACTACAATGAGCAGTTCTTC; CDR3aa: CASRGQNHYNEQFF
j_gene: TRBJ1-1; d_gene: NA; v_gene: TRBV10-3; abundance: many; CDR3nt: TGTGCCATCAGTGAGTCAGGGGAGCCTGAAGCTTTCTTT; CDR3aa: CAISESGEPEAFF
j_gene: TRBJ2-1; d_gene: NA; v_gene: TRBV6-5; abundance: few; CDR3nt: TGTGCCAGCAGTTCGTCACTAGCAGCCTACAATGAGCAGTTCTTC; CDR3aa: CASSSSLAAYNEQFF
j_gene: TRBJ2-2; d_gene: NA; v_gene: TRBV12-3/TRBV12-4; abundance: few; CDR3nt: TGTGCCAGCAGTTTGGGGGGAAGGATCGGGGAGCTGTTTTTT; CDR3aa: CASSLGGRIGELFF
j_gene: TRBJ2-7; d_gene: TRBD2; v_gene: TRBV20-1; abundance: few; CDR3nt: TGCAGTGCTAGCCGGGGACTACCCTCCTACGAGCAGTACTTC; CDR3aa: CSASRGLPSYEQYF
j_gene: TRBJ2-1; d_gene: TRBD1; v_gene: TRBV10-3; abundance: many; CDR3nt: TGTGCCATCAGGGACAGGGAAGACTACAATGAGCAGTTCTTC; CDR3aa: CAIRDREDYNEQFF
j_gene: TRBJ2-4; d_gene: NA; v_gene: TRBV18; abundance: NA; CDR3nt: TGTGCCAGCTCACCACTGGTACGAGCCAAAAACATTCAGTACTTC; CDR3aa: CASSPLVRAKNIQYF
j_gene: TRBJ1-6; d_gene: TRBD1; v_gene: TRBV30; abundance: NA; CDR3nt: TGTGCCTGGAGTGAACAGGGGGGATCACCCCTCCACTTT; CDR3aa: CAWSEQGGSPLHF
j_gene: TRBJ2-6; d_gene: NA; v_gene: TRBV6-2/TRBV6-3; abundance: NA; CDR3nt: TGTGCCAGCAAGAGAACAGGAGGGGCCAACGTCCTGACTTTC; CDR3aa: CASKRTGGANVLTF
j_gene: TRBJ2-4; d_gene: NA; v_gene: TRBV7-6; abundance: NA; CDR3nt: TGTGCCAGCGGGCCCAGGCCTAGAGACATTCAGTACTTC; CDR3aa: CASGPRPRDIQYF
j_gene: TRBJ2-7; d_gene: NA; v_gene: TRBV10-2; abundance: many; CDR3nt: TGCGCCAGCAGTGAGTCCCCAGGGTGGAGAAACGAGCAGTACTTC; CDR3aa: CASSESPGWRNEQYF
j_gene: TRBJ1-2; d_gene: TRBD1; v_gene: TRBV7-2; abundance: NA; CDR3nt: TGTGCCAGCAGCTTAATTCGGGGACAGACCTATGGCTACACCTTC; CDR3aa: CASSLIRGQTYGYTF
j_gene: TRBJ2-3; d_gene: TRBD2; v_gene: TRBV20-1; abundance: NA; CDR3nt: TGCAGTGCTAGCCTAGCGGGGGTACCAGATACGCAGTATTTT; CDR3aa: CSASLAGVPDTQYF
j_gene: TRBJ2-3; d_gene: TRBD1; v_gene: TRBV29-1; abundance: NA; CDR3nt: TGCAGCGGTAGACAGGGCCGGGATACGCAGTATTTT; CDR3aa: CSGRQGRDTQYF
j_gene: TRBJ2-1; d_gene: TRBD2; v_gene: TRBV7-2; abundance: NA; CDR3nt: TGTGCCACCATCTGGGCGGGAGGGCCGTATGAGCAGTTCTTC; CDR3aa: CATIWAGGPYEQFF
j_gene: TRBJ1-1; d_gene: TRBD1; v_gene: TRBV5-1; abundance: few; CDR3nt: TGCGCCAGCAGCCCGACAGGGGTGGACACTGAAGCTTTCTTT; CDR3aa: CASSPTGVDTEAFF
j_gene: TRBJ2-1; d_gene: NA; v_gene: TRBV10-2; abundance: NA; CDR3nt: TGCGCCAGCAGTGAGTCGATGGGGCCGAGCTCCTACAATGAGCAGTTCTTC; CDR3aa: CASSESMGPSSYNEQFF
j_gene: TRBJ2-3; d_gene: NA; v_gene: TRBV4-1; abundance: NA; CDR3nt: TGCGCCAGCAGCCCAACCCCTCTATGGCGGGATACGCAGTATTTT; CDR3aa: CASSPTPLWRDTQYF
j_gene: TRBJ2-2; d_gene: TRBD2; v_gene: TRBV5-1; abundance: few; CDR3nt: TGCGCCAGCAGCTTGCACCAGACTAGCGGGAGGGGAACCGGGGAGCTGTTTTTT; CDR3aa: CASSLHQTSGRGTGELFF
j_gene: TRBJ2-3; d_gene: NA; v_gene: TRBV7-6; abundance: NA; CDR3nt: TGTGCCAGCAGCTTAGGACCCCCAGATACGCAGTATTTT; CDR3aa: CASSLGPPDTQYF
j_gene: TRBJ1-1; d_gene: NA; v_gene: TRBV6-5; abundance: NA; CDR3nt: TGTGCCAGCAGTTACGCAGGGGTGAACACTGAAGCTTTCTTT; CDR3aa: CASSYAGVNTEAFF
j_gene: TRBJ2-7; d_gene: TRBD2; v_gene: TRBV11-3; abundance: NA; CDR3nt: TGTGCCAGCAGCTTAGTCAGTCTAGGCCTCCGTTTGGGACTAGGCCCCTACGAGCAGTACTTC; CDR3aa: CASSLVSLGLRLGLGPYEQYF
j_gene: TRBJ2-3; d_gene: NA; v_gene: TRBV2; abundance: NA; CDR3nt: TGTGCCAGCAGTGAATATGAGGAAGATACGCAGTATTTT; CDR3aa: CASSEYEEDTQYF
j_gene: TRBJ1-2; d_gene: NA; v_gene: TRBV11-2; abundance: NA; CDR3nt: TGTGCCAGCACCACCCTAAATGGGAACTATGGCTACACCTTC; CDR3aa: CASTTLNGNYGYTF
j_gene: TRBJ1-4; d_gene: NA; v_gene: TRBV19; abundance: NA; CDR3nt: TGTGCCAGTAGTTGGGGTCTGGGGTCTGAAGAAAAACTGTTTTTT; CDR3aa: CASSWGLGSEEKLFF
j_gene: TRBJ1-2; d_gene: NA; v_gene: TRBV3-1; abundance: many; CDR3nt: TGTGCCAGCAGCCAAGTGCAGGGTGGCTATGGCTACACCTTC; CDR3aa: CASSQVQGGYGYTF
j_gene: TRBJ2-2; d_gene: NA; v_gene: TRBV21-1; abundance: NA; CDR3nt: TGTGCCAGCAGCAAATCCCGGGATGGGACCGGGGAGCTGTTTTTT; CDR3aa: CASSKSRDGTGELFF
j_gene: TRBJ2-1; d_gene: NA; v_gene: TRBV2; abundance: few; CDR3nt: TGTGCCAGCAATTATGAGCAGTTCTTC; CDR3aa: CASNYEQFF
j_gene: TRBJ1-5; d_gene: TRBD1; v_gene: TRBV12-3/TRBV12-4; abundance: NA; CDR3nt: TGTGCCAGCAGTTTAAAGGGGGCGGGCAATCAGCCCCAGCATTTT; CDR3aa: CASSLKGAGNQPQHF
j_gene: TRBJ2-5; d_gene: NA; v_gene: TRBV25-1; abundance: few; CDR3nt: TGTGCCAGCAGTGAAAGCGGAGTAGGGTTCGAGACCCAGTACTTC; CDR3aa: CASSESGVGFETQYF
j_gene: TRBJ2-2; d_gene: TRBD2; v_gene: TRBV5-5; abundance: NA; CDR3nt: TGTGCCAGCAGCTTGGCCATTAGCGGGGTTACCGGGGAGCTGTTTTTT; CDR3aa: CASSLAISGVTGELFF
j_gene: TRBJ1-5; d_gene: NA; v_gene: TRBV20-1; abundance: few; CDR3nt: TGCAGTGCTCTGGATAGCAATCAGCCCCAGCATTTT; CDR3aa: CSALDSNQPQHF
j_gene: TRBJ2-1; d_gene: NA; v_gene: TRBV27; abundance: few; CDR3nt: TGTGCCAGCCGCCGGGCCCCCCGCCATGAGCAGTTCTTC; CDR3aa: CASRRAPRHEQFF
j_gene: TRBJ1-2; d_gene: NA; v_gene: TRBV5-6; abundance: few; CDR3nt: TGTGCCAGCAGCTTACGTCCGGGGAGCTATGGCTACACCTTC; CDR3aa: CASSLRPGSYGYTF
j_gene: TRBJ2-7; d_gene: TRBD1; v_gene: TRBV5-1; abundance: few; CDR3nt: TGCGCCAGCAGCTGGGGACAGGGCCTATACGAGCAGTACTTC; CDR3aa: CASSWGQGLYEQYF
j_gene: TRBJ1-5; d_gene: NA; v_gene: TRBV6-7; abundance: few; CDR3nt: TGTGCCAGCAGCCCCTATTGCCAGCATTTT; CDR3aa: CASSPYCQHF
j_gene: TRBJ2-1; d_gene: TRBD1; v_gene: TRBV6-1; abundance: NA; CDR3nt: TGTGCCAGCACCTTGACAGGGAGCGGTGAGCAGTTCTTC; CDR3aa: CASTLTGSGEQFF
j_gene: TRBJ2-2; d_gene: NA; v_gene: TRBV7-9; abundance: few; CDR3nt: TGTGCCAGCAGCCCTAGGACAACGAACACCGGGGAGCTGTTTTTT; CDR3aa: CASSPRTTNTGELFF
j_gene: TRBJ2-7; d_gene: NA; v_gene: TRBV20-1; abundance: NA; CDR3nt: TGCAGTGCTACGGGACCCTCCTACGAGCAGTACTTC; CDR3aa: CSATGPSYEQYF
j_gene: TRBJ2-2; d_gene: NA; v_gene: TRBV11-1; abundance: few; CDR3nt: TGTGCCAGCAGCTTAGCAAGCCGTACACAGCCGATCGCGAACACCGGGGAGCTGTTTTTT; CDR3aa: CASSLASRTQPIANTGELFF
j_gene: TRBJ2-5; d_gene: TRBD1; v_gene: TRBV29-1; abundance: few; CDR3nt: TGCAGCGTCGACAGGGGCGCGGAAGAGACCCAGTACTTC; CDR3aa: CSVDRGAEETQYF
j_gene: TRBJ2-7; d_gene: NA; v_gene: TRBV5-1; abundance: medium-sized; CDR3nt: TGCGCCAGCAGCCGGACTACCCCCCCTTACGAGCAGTACTTC; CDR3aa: CASSRTTPPYEQYF
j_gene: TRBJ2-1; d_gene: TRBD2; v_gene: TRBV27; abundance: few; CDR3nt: TGTGCCAGCAGTTTAGATATCGGGAGGCCCAACTCCCACTACAATGAGCAGTTCTTC; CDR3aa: CASSLDIGRPNSHYNEQFF
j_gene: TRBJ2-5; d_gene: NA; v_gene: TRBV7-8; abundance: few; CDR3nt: TGTGCCAGCAGCTTCCTACAGAACCAAGAGACCCAGTACTTC; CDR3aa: CASSFLQNQETQYF
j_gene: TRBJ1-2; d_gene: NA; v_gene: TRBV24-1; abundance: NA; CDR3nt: TGTGCCACCAGTGATCCATTCCAGGGGACCTATGGCTACACCTTC; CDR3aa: CATSDPFQGTYGYTF
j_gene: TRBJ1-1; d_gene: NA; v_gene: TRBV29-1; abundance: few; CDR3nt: TGCAGCGTATCGGGACTGATGAACACTGAAGCTTTCTTT; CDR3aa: CSVSGLMNTEAFF
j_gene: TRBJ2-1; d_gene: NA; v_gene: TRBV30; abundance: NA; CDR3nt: TGTGCCTGGAATCTTCCTAGCGAGCAGTTCTTC; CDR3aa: CAWNLPSEQFF
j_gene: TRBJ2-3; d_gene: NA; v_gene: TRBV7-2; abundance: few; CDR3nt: TGTGCCAGCAGCTTAGTTTCCGAGGGCACTACGCAGTATTTT; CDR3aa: CASSLVSEGTTQYF
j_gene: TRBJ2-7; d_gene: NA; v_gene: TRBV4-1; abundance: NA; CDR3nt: TGCGCCAGCAGCCAAGATCTAAGCCTCCGGAAGGGTGGATACTTC; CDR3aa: CASSQDLSLRKGGYF
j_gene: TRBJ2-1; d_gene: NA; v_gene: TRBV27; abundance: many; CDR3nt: TGTGCCAGCAGTTTAGGGGGGAACAAGAGGAATGAGCAGTTCTTC; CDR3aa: CASSLGGNKRNEQFF